The text below deals with one T cell receptor (beta chain). What this receptor recognizes is not known. No much larger clone is present one base from it, and per-base qualities are unavailable. The sample originates from a study of liver allograft versus peripheral blood T cells (dated by TCRdb to the early 2020s). Broadly, across the study: In liver transplant recipients, the study looked at T cell receptor repertoires in the peripheral blood and set them against the repertoires found within the transplanted livers. The research as a whole found: The T cell receptor repertoires within liver allografts were reported to be different from the T cell receptor repertoires detected in peripheral blood.

V is reduced by 2 bases and J by 0 bases, leaving a spacing of 17 bases between them. The CDR3 holds 18 amino acids from the cysteine to the phenylalanine. Kept here is only the CDR3 DNA, which spans 54 bases and is read in frame from base 1. The listed sequencing device is Illumina MiSeq. The public reads were reanalyzed by TCRdb: fastp trimming at Q25, MiXCR alignment, in-frame beta chains only. A single entry per CDR3 protein holds the most common genes and DNA from its merged rows. The sample table shows several thousand distinct CDR3 sequences, and around a sixth are seen once. The top ten clones comprise approximately 2.7% of the sample.

The sequence was obtained from a human patient who had a liver transplant. Following a transplant, a fraction of the T cells may be traceable to the graft donor. This sequence uses TRBV12-3 or TRBV12-4 and TRBJ2-1; there is no confident call for the D gene. The CDR3 corresponds to CASSLRGQFSSSYNEQFF. The nucleotides are TGTGCCAGCAGTTTAAGAGGTCAGTTCTCTAGCTCCTACAATGAGCAGTTCTTC.